The present entry profiles one TCR beta chain with its context. These data originate in a study of blood T cell repertoires in COVID-19. Assay: immunoSEQ multiplex PCR; the TCRdb copy retains only in-frame clones and omits some. The data hold 100,000 or so clones, with roughly 92% observed a single time. V lost 6 bases, J lost 7 bases, and 3 bases stayed unmatched. From germline, CDR1 is LNHDA and CDR2 SQIVND (reference sequence). CDR3 length equals 14 residues. The sample comprised peripheral blood. The V call is TRBV19, the J call TRBJ2-2; 12 bases map to TRBD2. This clonotype was obtained from a woman aged 50 to 65 with COVID-19, enrolled during active disease. This CDR3 is CASRLAGGLGELFF. The DNA for the CDR3 is TGTGCCAGTAGGCTAGCGGGGGGGCTCGGGGAGCTGTTTTTT.